The following is a T cell receptor (beta chain) sequence with its context. Its binding antigen is unknown. Nothing much larger sits one base from this clone, and base qualities are not available. To be included, a participant needed at least one PBMC sample from before ART initiation plus at least two post-ART samples. Treatment was received in the United States of America by all participants with HIV. Before DNA extraction, cryopreserved samples of about 0.9-11 million PBMC were thawed and then washed. At the time of the earliest PBMC sample for each participant with HIV, ages ranged from roughly 23 to 55 years. PBMC samples were contributed by each participant from 1-4 timepoints before ART initiation and 2-8 timepoints after ART initiation, with a median of 7 samples. For every participant, serial HIV viral load, CD4+ T-cell count, ART history and demographic data were obtained. Genomic DNA was extracted from unsorted PBMC with a Qiagen kit on a QIAcube, with processing performed in batches of 12 samples.

The data originate from a study of long-term antiretroviral therapy in people with HIV (dated by TCRdb to the early 2020s). Describing the broader study: The earliest samples were collected approximately a decade before the 2015 WHO recommendation for immediate ART, a period when ART was typically delayed until CD4 counts fell. A total of 150 to 200 cryopreserved PBMC samples came from a few dozen adults with confirmed HIV infection and were collected serially over a mean of roughly 6 years (range 1-12). Test extractions of a monoclonal T-cell line alongside 33 polyclonal samples showed no cross-contamination during QIAcube processing. About 35% of the 30 participants with HIV were female. A retrospective serial study tested whether changes in peripheral blood TRB repertoire composition and diversity were associated with ART initiation and durable HIV suppression. Here is what the overall study found, with its caveats: CDR3 length ranges in HIV repertoires were narrower than in controls, and network structure suggested an antigen-experienced repertoire with only a slight naive shift after ART. Unsorted PBMC were profiled instead of sorted CD4+ and CD8+ T cells because pre-ART samples had limited cell numbers. Samples dated from the mid-2000s to the late 2010s, and the ART regimens used may be less effective than current ones. Expanded TRB clones identified before ART initiation dominated the repertoire across all time points, though the dominance fluctuated and decreased in many PLHIV after ART. ART initiation was associated with a significant increase in TRB diversity, but diversity stayed significantly below transplant donor controls even after long-term ART. Owing to limited PBMC availability, only the TCR beta chain was sequenced, without alpha chain pairing. Inferences about post-ART repertoire changes are limited because no data were available on ART adherence, viral resistance or therapy changes.

A distance of 9 bases separates the germline ends of V and J, which lose 2 bases and 5 bases respectively. CDR1 is given as SGHVS and CDR2 as FNYEAQ, both from the germline V gene. From its cysteine to its phenylalanine, the CDR3 spans 13 amino acids. The CDR3 DNA has 39 bases and is translated from base 1. Sequencing of the TRB variable region was done with the immunoSEQ hsTCRB v3.0 assay at survey level resolution. The target sequencing depth for TRB was roughly 40,000-55,000 T-cell genomes per sample. An Illumina MiSeq with a v3 150-cycle kit was used to sequence the pooled TRB libraries. Per the original workflow: Repertoire analysis ran in R within a reproducible Nextflow workflow covering QC, data transformation and analysis. LymphoSeq2, an R package for AIRR-Seq data exploration, was used to implement custom analyses. Several samples that produced fewer than 5000 total TRB sequences were removed, so 150 to 200 HIV repertoires were analyzed. Of the roughly 180 retained HIV repertoires, approximately 57 were collected before and roughly 130 after ART initiation. Repertoires were downsampled to 5000 TRB nucleotide sequences, and summary statistics were averaged over 100 downsampling iterations. Only TRB sequences with CDR3 regions of at least seven amino acids were retained for analysis. A Shannon entropy-derived clonality score and the Gini coefficient were used to measure diversity. In the repertoire networks, any two of the top 5000 CDR3 amino acid sequences were connected whenever the two sequences differed by an edit distance of one. For TRB CDR3 amino acid sequences, GLIPH2 was used to predict antigen specificity groups and MHC restriction. To flag known CMV, EBV, HIV or tissue antigen associations, CDR3 amino acid sequences were matched against VDJdb and McPAS-TCR. Pre-ART, post-ART and control groups were compared with Wilcoxon signed-rank tests and Holm-Bonferroni correction. TCRdb stores this immuneACCESS table with in-frame sequences only. Part of the clones is absent; in the studies checked, under half of the shortfall reflects unresolved V genes, and no reason is known for the rest. V, J and clone size reflect that table, while D and trimming were determined from the DNA. The table for this sample lists about 19,000 clones; 76% of them were counted only once. Clones ranked in the top ten supply roughly an eighth of the sample.

The chain is made from TRBV7-6 and TRBJ2-5, with the identity of the D gene unclear. The receptor's source is a woman aged 50 to 65 with HIV. Sequenced here: unsorted PBMCs, sampled 0.5 years before starting antiretroviral therapy. The CDR3 amino acid sequence is: CASSLTRGETQYF. The nucleotide sequence reads as follows: TGTGCCAGCAGCTTAACGCGAGGCGAGACCCAGTACTTC.